This T cell receptor beta chain originates from a study of vaccination effects on CD4 cells after COVID-19. Whole-study context: Participants were given two doses of BNT162b2 or mRNA-1273 vaccine.

Findings of the study overall: Of the vaccine-induced clones from healthy vaccinees, merely 1 of 255 recognized common cold coronaviruses as well. Limitations: small convalescent group and missing early post-infection timepoints.

Antigen-specific CD4+ T cells expanded by the ViraFEST assay with viral peptide pools were then sequenced. Between days 9 and 11 of culture, CD4+ T cells were separated out. Nucleocapsid antibodies were negative in the vaccine recipients, who had never had SARS-CoV-2 infection. IL-2 medium took the place of half the medium on both days 3 and 7. From germline, CDR1 is SNHLY and CDR2 FYNNEI. CDR3 length: 14 residues. J was trimmed by 4 bases and V by 4 bases; bases with no gene match: 2. This clone was counted between two and nine times. Antigen specificity is unknown. Using immunoSEQ multiplex PCR, the repertoire was profiled, and TCRdb retains in-frame clones only, with some absent. The sample carries about 41,000 clones, roughly 70% recorded once.

The material sequenced was CD4+ T cells from PBMCs cultured with HCoV-OC43 spike peptides, taken before COVID-19 vaccination. Specified subset: HCoV-OC43 spike overlapping peptide pool stimulation. The V and J genes are TRBV2 and TRBJ2-1, with 9 nucleotides matching TRBD2. This sequence was found in a human donor who received a COVID-19 vaccine. The CDR3 bases are TGTGCCAGCAGTGGACTAGCGGATTACAATGAGCAGTTCTTC. Translation: CASSGLADYNEQFF. Based on the CDR3 plus reference TRBV2 and TRBJ2-1, the full variable domain is EPEVTQTPSHQVTQMGQEVILRCVPISNHLYFYWYRQILGQKVEFLVSFYNNEISEKSEIFDDQFSVERPDGSNFTLKIRSTKLEDSAMYFCASSGLADYNEQFFGPGTRLTVL.